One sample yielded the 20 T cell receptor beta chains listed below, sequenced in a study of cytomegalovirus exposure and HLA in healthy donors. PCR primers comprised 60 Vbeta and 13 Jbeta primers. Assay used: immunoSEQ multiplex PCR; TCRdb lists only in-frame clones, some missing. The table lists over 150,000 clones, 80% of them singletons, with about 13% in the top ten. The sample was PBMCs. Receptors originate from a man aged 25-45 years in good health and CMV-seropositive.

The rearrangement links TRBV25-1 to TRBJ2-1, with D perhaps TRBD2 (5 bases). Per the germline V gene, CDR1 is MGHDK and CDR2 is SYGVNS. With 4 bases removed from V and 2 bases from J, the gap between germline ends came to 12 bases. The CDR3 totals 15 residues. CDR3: CASSVGGPAYNEQFF. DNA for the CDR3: TGTGCCAGCAGTGTCGGCGGGCCCGCCTACAATGAGCAGTTCTTC. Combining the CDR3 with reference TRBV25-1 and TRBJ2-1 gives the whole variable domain EADIYQTPRYLVIGTGKKITLECSQTMGHDKMYWYQQDPGMELHLIHYSYGVNSTEKGDLSSESTVSRIRTEHFPLTLESARPSHTSQYLCASSVGGPAYNEQFFGPGTRLTVL.

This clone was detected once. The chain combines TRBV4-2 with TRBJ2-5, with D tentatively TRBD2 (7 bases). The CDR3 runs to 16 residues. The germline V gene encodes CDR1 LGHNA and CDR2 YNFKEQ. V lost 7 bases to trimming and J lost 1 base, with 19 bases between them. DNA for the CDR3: TGTGCCAGCACCCGAGGGGGGGAAAGGTTCCAAGAGACCCAGTACTTC. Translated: CASTRGGERFQETQYF.

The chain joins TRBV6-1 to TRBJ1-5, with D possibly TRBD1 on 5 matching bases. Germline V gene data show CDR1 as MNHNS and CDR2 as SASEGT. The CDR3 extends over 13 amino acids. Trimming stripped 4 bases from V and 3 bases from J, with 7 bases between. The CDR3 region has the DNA TGTGCCAGCAGTGCAGGGTTCAATCAGCCCCAGCATTTT. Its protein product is CASSAGFNQPQHF.

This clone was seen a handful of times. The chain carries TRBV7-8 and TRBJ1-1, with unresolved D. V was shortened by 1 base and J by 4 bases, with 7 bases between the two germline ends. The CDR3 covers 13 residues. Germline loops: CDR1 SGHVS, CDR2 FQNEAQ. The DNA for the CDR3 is TGTGCCAGCAGCTTAGTGGGGAGCACTGAAGCTTTCTTT. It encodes CASSLVGSTEAFF.

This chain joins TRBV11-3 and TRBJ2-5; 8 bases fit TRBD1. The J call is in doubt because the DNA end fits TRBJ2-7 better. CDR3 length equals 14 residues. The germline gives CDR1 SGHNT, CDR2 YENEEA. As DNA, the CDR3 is TGTGCCAGCAGCTCAAGACAGGGGAGCTACGAGCAGTACTTC. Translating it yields CASSSRQGSYEQYF.

The CDR3 is CASSTGGLGNQPQHF. The CDR3 bases are TGTGCCAGCAGTACAGGGGGCCTCGGCAATCAGCCCCAGCATTTT. V usage is TRBV7-2 and J usage is TRBJ1-5, with 9 nucleotides matching TRBD1. J gave up 2 bases and V 6 bases, and 5 bases lay outside the gene matches. Germline CDR1 reads SGHTA; CDR2 reads FQGNSA. The CDR3 spans 15 residues.

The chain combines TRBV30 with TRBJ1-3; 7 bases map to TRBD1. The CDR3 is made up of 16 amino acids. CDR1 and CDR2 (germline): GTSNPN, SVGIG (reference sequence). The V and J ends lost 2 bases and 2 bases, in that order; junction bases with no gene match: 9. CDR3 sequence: CAWSSLLQGAGNTIYF. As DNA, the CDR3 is TGTGCCTGGAGTTCACTCCTTCAGGGGGCTGGAAACACCATATATTTT.

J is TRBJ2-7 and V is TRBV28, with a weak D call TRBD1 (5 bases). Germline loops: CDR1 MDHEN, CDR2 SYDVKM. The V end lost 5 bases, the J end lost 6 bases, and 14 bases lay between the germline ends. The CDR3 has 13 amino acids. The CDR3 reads CASSPDTFCEQYF. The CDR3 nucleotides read TGTGCCAGCAGTCCGGACACCTTCTGCGAGCAGTACTTC.

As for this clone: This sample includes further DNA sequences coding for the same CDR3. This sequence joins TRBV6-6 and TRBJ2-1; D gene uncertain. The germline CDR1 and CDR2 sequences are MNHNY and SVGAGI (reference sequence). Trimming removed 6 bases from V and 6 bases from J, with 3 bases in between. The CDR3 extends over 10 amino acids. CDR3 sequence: CASRSNEQFF. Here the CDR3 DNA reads TGTGCCAGCAGGAGCAATGAGCAGTTCTTC.

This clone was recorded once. CDR3: CASRINRGGHTGELFF. The CDR3 nucleotides read TGTGCCAGCAGGATCAACAGGGGTGGGCACACCGGGGAGCTGTTTTTT. The V call is TRBV27, the J call TRBJ2-2, with 7 nucleotides matching TRBD1. The germline V gene has CDR1 MNHEY and CDR2 SMNVEV (reference sequence). The trim removed 6 bases at V and 3 bases at J, leaving 10 bases unmatched. This CDR3 has 16 residues.

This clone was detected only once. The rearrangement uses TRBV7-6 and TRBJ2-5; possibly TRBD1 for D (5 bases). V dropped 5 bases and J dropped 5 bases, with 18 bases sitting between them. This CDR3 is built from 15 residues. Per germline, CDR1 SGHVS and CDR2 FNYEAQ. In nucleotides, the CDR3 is TGTGCCAGCAGCACAGGCAGGACACCCCGGGAGACCCAGTACTTC. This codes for CASSTGRTPRETQYF.

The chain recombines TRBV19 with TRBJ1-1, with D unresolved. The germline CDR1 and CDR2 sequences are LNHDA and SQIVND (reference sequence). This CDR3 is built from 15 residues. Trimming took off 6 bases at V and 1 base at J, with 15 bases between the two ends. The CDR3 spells CASSPRSQPNTEAFF. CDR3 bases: TGTGCCAGTAGCCCGCGGAGCCAGCCGAACACTGAAGCTTTCTTT.

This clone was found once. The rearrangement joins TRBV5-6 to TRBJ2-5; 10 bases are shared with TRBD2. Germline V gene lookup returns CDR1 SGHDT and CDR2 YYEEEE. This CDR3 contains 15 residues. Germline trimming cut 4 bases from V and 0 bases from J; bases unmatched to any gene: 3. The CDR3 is CASSRTSGDQETQYF. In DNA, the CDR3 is TGTGCCAGCAGCCGGACTAGCGGAGACCAAGAGACCCAGTACTTC.

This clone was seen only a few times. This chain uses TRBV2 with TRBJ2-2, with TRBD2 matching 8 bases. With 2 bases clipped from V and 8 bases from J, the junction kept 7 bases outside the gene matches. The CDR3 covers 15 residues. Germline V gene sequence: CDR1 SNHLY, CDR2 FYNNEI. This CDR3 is CASSERWSGSGELFF. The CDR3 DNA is TGTGCCAGCAGTGAACGGTGGAGCGGGAGTGGGGAGCTGTTTTTT.

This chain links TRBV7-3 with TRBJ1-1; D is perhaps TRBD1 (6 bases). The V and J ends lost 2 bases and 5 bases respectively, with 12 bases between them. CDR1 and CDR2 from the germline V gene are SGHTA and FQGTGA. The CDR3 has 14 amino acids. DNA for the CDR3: TGTGCCAGCAGCTTAGGGGGGGCGAGTACTGAAGCTTTCTTT. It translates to CASSLGGASTEAFF.

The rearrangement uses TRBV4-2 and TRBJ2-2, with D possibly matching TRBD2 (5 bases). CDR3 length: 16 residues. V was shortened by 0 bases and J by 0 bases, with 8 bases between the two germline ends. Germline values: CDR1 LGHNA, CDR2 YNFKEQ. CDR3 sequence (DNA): TGTGCCAGCAGCCAAGAGAGCGGAGCGAACACCGGGGAGCTGTTTTTT. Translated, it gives CASSQESGANTGELFF.

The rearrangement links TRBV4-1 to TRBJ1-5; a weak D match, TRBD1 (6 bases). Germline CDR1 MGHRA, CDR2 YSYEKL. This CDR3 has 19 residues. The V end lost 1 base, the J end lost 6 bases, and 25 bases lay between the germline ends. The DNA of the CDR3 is TGCGCCAGCAGCCAAGGTCAATGGAACAGGGCGATGGGTCGTCAGCCCCAGCATTTT. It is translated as CASSQGQWNRAMGRQPQHF.

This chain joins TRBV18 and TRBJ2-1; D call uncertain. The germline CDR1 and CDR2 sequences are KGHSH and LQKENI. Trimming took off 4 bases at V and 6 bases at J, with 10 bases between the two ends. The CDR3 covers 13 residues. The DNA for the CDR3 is TGTGCCAGCTCACTGAGAGGCCTCAATGAGCAGTTCTTC. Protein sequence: CASSLRGLNEQFF.

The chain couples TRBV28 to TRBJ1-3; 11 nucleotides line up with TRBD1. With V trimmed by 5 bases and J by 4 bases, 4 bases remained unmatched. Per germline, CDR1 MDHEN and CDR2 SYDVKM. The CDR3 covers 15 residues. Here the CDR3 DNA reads TGTGCCAGCAGTGGACAGGGGGCCGGAGGAAACACCATATATTTT. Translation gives CASSGQGAGGNTIYF.

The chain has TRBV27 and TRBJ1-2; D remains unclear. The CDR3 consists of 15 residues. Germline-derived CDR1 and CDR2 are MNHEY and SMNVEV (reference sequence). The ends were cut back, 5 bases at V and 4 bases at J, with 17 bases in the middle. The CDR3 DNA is TGTGCCAGCAGTGCTGCCCCGGGAGCCTTCTATGGCTACACCTTC. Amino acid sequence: CASSAAPGAFYGYTF.